This T cell receptor (beta chain) was sequenced for a study of patients and donors after allogeneic stem cell transplantation. The ends were cut back, 10 bases at V and 6 bases at J, with 16 bases in the middle. This CDR3 has 12 residues. Germline values: CDR1 SGHDN, CDR2 FVKESK. TCRdb re-analysed the RT-PCR reads in MiXCR, keeping a single row per CDR3 protein. Here the sample spans about a million distinct CDR3 sequences, around 17% being singletons. The material sequenced was blood, either unsorted or a sorted T cell fraction (not recorded which). The TCR comes from a human donor who was either an allogeneic HSCT recipient or a stem cell or donor lymphocyte infusion donor (not recorded which). It is not recorded whose cells these are; they may come from a transplant donor. V usage is TRBV14 and J usage is TRBJ2-7; TRBD1 might be the D (6 bases). CDR3 protein: CATKDSRGEQYF. The CDR3 nucleotides read TGTGCCACCAAGGACAGTCGGGGCGAGCAGTACTTC.